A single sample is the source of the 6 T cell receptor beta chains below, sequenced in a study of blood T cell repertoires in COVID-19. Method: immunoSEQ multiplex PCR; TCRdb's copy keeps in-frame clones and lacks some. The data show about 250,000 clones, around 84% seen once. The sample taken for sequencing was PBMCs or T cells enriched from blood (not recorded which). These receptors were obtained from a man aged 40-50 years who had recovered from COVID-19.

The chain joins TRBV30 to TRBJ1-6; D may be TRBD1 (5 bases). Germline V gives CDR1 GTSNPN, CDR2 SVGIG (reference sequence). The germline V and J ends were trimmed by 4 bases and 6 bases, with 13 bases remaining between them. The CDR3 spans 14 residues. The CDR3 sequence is CAWTEGQINSPLHF. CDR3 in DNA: TGTGCCTGGACGGAGGGGCAGATTAATTCACCCCTCCACTTT. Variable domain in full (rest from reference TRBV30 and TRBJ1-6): SQTIHQWPATLVQPVGSPLSLECTVEGTSNPNLYWYRQAAGRGLQLLFYSVGIGQISSEVPQNLSASRPQDRQFILSSKKLLLSDSGFYLCAWTEGQINSPLHFGNGTRLTVT.

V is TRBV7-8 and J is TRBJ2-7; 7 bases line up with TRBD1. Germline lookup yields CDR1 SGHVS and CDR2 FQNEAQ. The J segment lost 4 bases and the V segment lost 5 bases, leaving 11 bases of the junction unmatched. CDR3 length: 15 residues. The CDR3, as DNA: TGTGCCAGCAGCCCCCAACCGACAGGGAAATACGAGCAGTACTTC. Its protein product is CASSPQPTGKYEQYF.

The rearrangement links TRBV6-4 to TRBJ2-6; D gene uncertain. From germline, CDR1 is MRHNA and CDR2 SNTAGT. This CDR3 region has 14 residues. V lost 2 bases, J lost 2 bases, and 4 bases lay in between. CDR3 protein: CASSDNTGANVLTF. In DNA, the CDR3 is TGTGCCAGCAGTGACAACACTGGGGCCAACGTCCTGACTTTC.

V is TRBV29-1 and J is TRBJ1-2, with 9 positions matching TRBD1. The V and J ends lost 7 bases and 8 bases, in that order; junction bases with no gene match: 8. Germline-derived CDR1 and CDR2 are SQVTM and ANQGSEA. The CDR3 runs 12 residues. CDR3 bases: TGCAGCGCTAACAGGGGGCAGAGGGGCTACACCTTC. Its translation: CSANRGQRGYTF.

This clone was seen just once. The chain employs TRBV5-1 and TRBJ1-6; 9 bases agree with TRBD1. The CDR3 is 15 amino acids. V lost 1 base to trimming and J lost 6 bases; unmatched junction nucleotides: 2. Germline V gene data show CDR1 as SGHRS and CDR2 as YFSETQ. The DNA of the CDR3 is TGCGCCAGCAGCTTGCTGGACAGGGGTAATTCACCCCTCCACTTT. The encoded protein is CASSLLDRGNSPLHF.

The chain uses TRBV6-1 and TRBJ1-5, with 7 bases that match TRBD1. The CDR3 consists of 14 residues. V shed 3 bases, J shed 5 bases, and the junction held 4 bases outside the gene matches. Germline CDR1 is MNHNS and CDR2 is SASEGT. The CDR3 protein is CASSERGGDQPQHF. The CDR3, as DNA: TGTGCCAGCAGTGAGCGAGGGGGCGATCAGCCCCAGCATTTT.